What follows are 21 T cell receptor beta chains derived from one specimen sequenced in a study of CXCR3-negative and CXCR3-positive naive CD8 T cells. General study findings and limits: CXCR3-positive naive cells carried more hydrophobic TRB CDR3s than CXCR3-negative ones.

Their cognate antigens are unknown. TRB cDNA libraries were made by UMI-labeled 5' RACE. TCRdb processed the 5' RACE reads again and assigns one entry to each CDR3 protein, with no DNA. The table lists 2,500 to 3,500 distinct CDR3 sequences. The sample consisted of naive CXCR3+ CD8+ T cells from blood. Subset reported: CD45RO-CCR7+CD27+CD95- naive CD8+ T cells expressing CXCR3 (TNR3+). The receptors shown here come from a human donor in good health. Some clones in this sample may be carry-over from other donors' samples.

This clonotype counts as medium-sized (0.01 to 0.1%) by frequency. The CDR3 protein is CSAHSTGELFF. This rearrangement joins TRBV29-1 to TRBJ2-2. This CDR3 contains 11 residues. CDR1 and CDR2 (germline): SQVTM, ANQGSEA.

Frequency places this clonotype as medium-sized. The V and J genes are TRBV15 and TRBJ2-2. The CDR3 extends over 14 amino acids. Germline V gives CDR1 LNHNV, CDR2 YYDKDF (reference sequence). CDR3 loop: CATSRGGNTGELFF.

The chain joins TRBV5-1 to TRBJ2-5; TCRdb's D call of TRBD1 is untestable without DNA. This CDR3 contains 15 residues. Per the germline V gene, CDR1 is SGHRS and CDR2 is YFSETQ. The CDR3 here is CASSLYRDSQETQYF.

This chain connects TRBV4-1 to TRBJ2-1. CDR1 and CDR2 from the germline V gene are MGHRA and YSYEKL. The CDR3 has 11 amino acids. The CDR3 loop is CASSQYNEQFF.

This clonotype ranks as large in terms of frequency. The rearrangement joins TRBV10-2 to TRBJ1-5; there is no DNA to check the TCRdb D call of TRBD1. The CDR3 has 15 residues. The V gene's germline CDR1 is WSHSY and CDR2 SAAADI. The CDR3 region is CASSEGAGGNQPQHF.

This clonotype ranks as medium-sized in terms of frequency. The V call is TRBV10-3, the J call TRBJ2-7; there is no DNA to check the TCRdb D call of TRBD1. There are 12 residues in the CDR3. The germline V gene encodes CDR1 ENHRY and CDR2 SYGVKD. This chain's CDR3 is CAMGQGIYEQYF.

The chain has TRBV25-1 and TRBJ1-1. CDR1 is MGHDK, CDR2 SYGVNS, per germline. This CDR3 region has 15 residues. The CDR3 loop is CASSEFFSSGLDAFF.

In terms of frequency, this clonotype is medium-sized. J is TRBJ2-5 and V is TRBV29-1; there is no DNA to check the TCRdb D call of TRBD1. This CDR3 is 14 amino acids long. Germline values: CDR1 SQVTM, CDR2 ANQGSEA. CDR3 sequence: CSVEGPGVRETQYF.

In terms of frequency, this clonotype is medium-sized. This chain uses TRBV6-2 or TRBV6-3 with TRBJ2-1. The CDR3 is 12 amino acids. CDR1 and CDR2 (germline): MNHEY, SVGEGT. The CDR3 loop reads CASSYARNEQFF.

This clonotype is classed as medium-sized by frequency. V usage is TRBV29-1 and J usage is TRBJ2-7. Germline V gives CDR1 SQVTM, CDR2 ANQGSEA. The CDR3 sequence is 12 residues long. CDR3 sequence reads: CSVEDQAYEQYF.

By frequency, this clonotype is medium-sized. This chain links TRBV21-1 with TRBJ1-1. TRBV21-1 is marked as a pseudogene. The CDR3 consists of 14 residues. CDR3 in amino acids: CASSSGARSTEAFF.

This clonotype is medium-sized (0.01 to 0.1%) by frequency. V gene TRBV29-1 combines with J gene TRBJ2-2; TCRdb picks TRBD1, but there is no DNA to check that call. This CDR3 comprises 15 residues. The germline V gene has CDR1 SQVTM and CDR2 ANQGSEA. The CDR3: CSVEEGDRMTGELFF.

By frequency, this clonotype registers medium-sized. The rearrangement uses TRBV11-2 and TRBJ2-5; TCRdb selects TRBD1, and the lack of DNA leaves this call unchecked. This CDR3 is built from 13 residues. The germline V gene has CDR1 SGHAT and CDR2 FQNNGV. The CDR3 protein is CASSSLGQETQYF.

The chain carries TRBV5-1 and TRBJ2-2. This CDR3 spans 14 amino acids. Germline CDR1 and CDR2: SGHRS and YFSETQ. The CDR3 loop is CASSYSYGTGELFF.

This clonotype is classed as medium-sized by frequency. The CDR3 loop reads CASSFDPMEQYF. J is TRBJ2-7 and V is TRBV12-3 or TRBV12-4. The length of the CDR3 is 12 residues.

This clonotype is classed as medium-sized by frequency. The chain combines TRBV5-4 with TRBJ2-2. The CDR3 is 14 residues long. Germline V gives CDR1 SGHNT, CDR2 YYREEE (reference sequence). The CDR3 loop reads CASSFGSNTGELFF.

Considering frequency, this clonotype is medium-sized. The chain joins TRBV4-1 to TRBJ2-3; TCRdb's D gene call, TRBD2, goes unchecked for lack of DNA. This CDR3 has 18 amino acids. Germline values: CDR1 MGHRA, CDR2 YSYEKL. The CDR3 loop is CASSQGPIGGGRTDTQYF.

Its frequency marks this clonotype as medium-sized. The chain is built from TRBV15 and TRBJ2-1. The germline V gene has CDR1 LNHNV and CDR2 YYDKDF (reference sequence). This CDR3 has 16 residues. The CDR3 region is CATSRDRSGAYNEQFF.

The chain has TRBV6-2 or TRBV6-3 and TRBJ1-1; as DNA is missing, the TRBD1 call by TCRdb cannot be tested. CDR1 is MNHEY and CDR2 is SVGEGT in the germline V gene. The CDR3 sequence is 14 residues long. The CDR3 reads CASSWVEGASEAFF.

In terms of frequency, this clonotype is medium-sized. V usage is TRBV14 and J usage is TRBJ2-1. CDR1 and CDR2 (germline): SGHDN, FVKESK. The CDR3 is 14 amino acids. CDR3 loop: CASSQIFTYNEQFF.

This clonotype ranks as large in terms of frequency. The chain employs TRBV12-3 or TRBV12-4 and TRBJ1-5; TCRdb's assignment of TRBD1 cannot be checked, as there is no DNA. The CDR3 is 13 residues long. CDR3: CASSHTGDQPQHF.